The present T cell receptor (beta chain) was sequenced within a study of T cell repertoires in cytomegalovirus infection (dated by TCRdb to the late 2010s). Regarding the study in general: Alongside well-studied HLA-B-restricted epitopes, the peptide stimulations were aimed at recently identified HLA-C-restricted CMV epitopes, whose presentation resists viral immunomodulation. The HLA type of each donor mattered for the analysis, because public TCR beta signatures pointed to carriage of CMV infection along with the matching HLA type.

Study-wide findings and limitations: The ex vivo response was dominated by HLA-C-restricted CMV-specific TCR beta clonotypes, and the single most frequent clonotype in two of eight donors was supplied by these HLA-C-restricted clonotypes. Carriers of CMV infection plus the relevant HLA type were discriminated by the cumulative frequency of public TCR beta family members in the study cohort and in an independent approximately 360-donor cohort.

Regarding this clonotype: Its antigen has not been determined. One end of the junction fails to match germline, which may point to a read error.

The germline V gene yields MGHDK for CDR1 and SYGVNS for CDR2. The CDR3 covers 12 residues, taking in both the cysteine and the phenylalanine. Only CDR3 DNA is held: 36 bases, read in frame from base 1. This specimen's treatment or condition label, interpreted: in vitro stimulation with specific CMV peptide epitopes to enrich CMV-specific T cells. TCRdb records Illumina HiSeq 1500 as the sequencer. Using fastp at Q25 and MiXCR, TCRdb reprocessed the public reads and kept productive beta chains. Every entry covers one CDR3 protein and lists the most common genes and DNA from its rows. The sample table shows hundreds of thousands of distinct CDR3 sequences, and roughly 33% are seen once. The ten largest clones take up roughly 12% of the sample.

The clonotype originates from a human donor in good health (CMV status not recorded). Some clones in this sample may be carry-over from other donors' samples. The rearrangement combines TRBV25-1 with TRBJ1-6; no D segment can be confidently identified. The sequencing here drew on cultured CD8+ T cells from PBMCs, taken from culture after CMV antigen stimulation. The nucleotides are TGTGCAAGCAGAGAGGGTGGCTCACCCCTCCACTTT. Its amino acids are CASREGGSPLHF. Where the CDR3 stops, the reference TRBV25-1 and TRBJ1-6 genes take over; the full variable domain is EADIYQTPRYLVIGTGKKITLECSQTMGHDKMYWYQQDPGMELHLIHYSYGVNSTEKGDLSSESTVSRIRTEHFPLTLESARPSHTSQYLCASREGGSPLHFGNGTRLTVT.